This entry lists 23 T cell receptor beta chains sequenced from one sample in a study of response to subunit inactivated influenza vaccine (dated by TCRdb to the late 2010s). Libraries were constructed by RT-PCR. TCRdb records Illumina HiSeq 2500 as the sequencer. TCRdb trimmed the raw reads at Q25, called clones with MiXCR and kept productive beta chains. When rows share a CDR3 protein, they turn into one entry using the most common DNA and genes. The sample yields about 570,000 distinct CDR3 sequences; 11% were counted once. The ten top clones hold approximately 9.9% of the sample. In addition, the sample was reused for a study of T cells expressing NK-cell markers. In that second paper, the authors write: TCR beta cDNA libraries were made by 5'RACE template switching that added a universal primer site and unique molecular identifiers.

The sample in question was PBMCs from blood, obtained on the day of vaccination. Receptors were obtained from a man aged 50 to 60 who received an inactivated influenza vaccine. Donor details come from another sample of the same person, matched by shared clones.

The chain carries TRBV6-1 and TRBJ2-3; the D gene is possibly TRBD1 (6 bases). V was cut by 3 bases and J by 2 bases, with 9 bases left in between. The CDR3 spans 14 residues. The V gene's germline CDR1 is MNHNS and CDR2 SASEGT. The CDR3 is CASSDGQNTDTQYF. Here the CDR3 DNA reads TGTGCCAGCAGTGACGGACAGAACACAGATACGCAGTATTTT.

This clonotype was seen a few times. V gene TRBV7-2 combines with J gene TRBJ2-7; D unclear. The CDR3 length is 14 residues. The germline CDR1 and CDR2 sequences are SGHTA and FQGNSA. With 5 bases removed from V and 1 base from J, the gap between germline ends came to 12 bases. CDR3 sequence: CASSPVWGSYEQYF. The CDR3 DNA sequence: TGTGCCAGCAGCCCAGTCTGGGGATCCTACGAGCAGTACTTC.

The chain employs TRBV7-6 and TRBJ2-1, with a weak D call TRBD1 (6 bases). CDR3 size: 15 residues. In germline, CDR1 is SGHVS, CDR2 FNYEAQ. Trimming left V 4 bases short and J 0 bases short, with 10 bases between. The CDR3, as DNA: TGTGCCAGCAGCTGGACAGAGAGCTCCTACAATGAGCAGTTCTTC. The encoded protein is CASSWTESSYNEQFF.

DNA of the CDR3: TGTGCCAGCAGTAAAGGACTAGCGGGAGAGTTTTGGTCGGAAGAGCAGTACTTC. It yields the protein CASSKGLAGEFWSEEQYF. The genes are TRBV6-1 and TRBJ2-7; 13 bases are a match to TRBD2. The V gene's germline CDR1 is MNHNS and CDR2 SASEGT. V dropped 5 bases and J dropped 7; count of bases not matched to a gene: 17. The CDR3 covers 18 residues.

CDR3 bases: TGTGCCAGCAGCCAGGACAGAACCTCCTACGAGCAGTACTTC. It codes for CASSQDRTSYEQYF. The chain couples TRBV7-9 to TRBJ2-7; D might be TRBD1 (6 bases). Per the germline V gene, CDR1 is SEHNR and CDR2 is FQNEAQ (reference sequence). V lost 5 bases and J lost 0, with 11 bases in between. The CDR3 runs 14 residues.

This rearrangement joins TRBV14 to TRBJ2-7; the D is unclear. Germline V lookup: CDR1 SGHDN, CDR2 FVKESK. The CDR3 contains 14 residues. Trimming removed 3 bases at V and 1 base at J, with 10 bases between. Here the CDR3 reads CASSHYFSSYEQYF. Written as DNA, the CDR3 is TGTGCCAGCAGCCATTATTTCAGTTCCTACGAGCAGTACTTC.

This clonotype was counted between two and nine times. V gene TRBV9 combines with J gene TRBJ1-6; D unresolved. The CDR3 totals 13 residues. The germline gives CDR1 SGDLS, CDR2 YYNGEE. The V end lost 2 bases, the J end lost 6 bases, and 6 bases lay between the germline ends. Written as DNA, the CDR3 is TGTGCCAGCAGCGTGATGGGTAATTCACCCCTCCACTTT. Protein: CASSVMGNSPLHF.

The chain links TRBV5-1 to TRBJ1-1; D remains unclear. CDR1 is SGHRS, CDR2 YFSETQ, per germline. V gave up 0 bases and J gave up 5 bases, with 17 bases separating them. This CDR3 has 16 amino acids. CDR3: CASSLEGTGRGTEAFF. The CDR3 DNA reads as TGCGCCAGCAGCTTGGAAGGTACCGGCCGGGGAACTGAAGCTTTCTTT.

The J gene is TRBJ2-3, the V gene TRBV29-1; D is ambiguous. V was cut by 0 bases and J by 2 bases, with 9 bases left in between. Germline loops: CDR1 SQVTM, CDR2 ANQGSEA. The CDR3 has 14 residues. The CDR3 DNA reads TGCAGCGTTGAAGACGCCCTACCCACAGATACGCAGTATTTT. It is translated as CSVEDALPTDTQYF.

This clonotype was detected a few times. This chain uses TRBV5-1 with TRBJ2-5; maybe TRBD1 (6 bases). V lost 4 bases, J lost 2 bases, and 18 bases lay in between. The CDR3 length is 16 residues. Germline values: CDR1 SGHRS, CDR2 YFSETQ. This CDR3 is CASSDPRQGRQETQYF. The CDR3 bases are TGCGCCAGCAGCGATCCACGCCAGGGGAGACAAGAGACCCAGTACTTC.

In its sample, this clonotype was seen many times. The chain carries TRBV6-1 and TRBJ2-5; TRBD2 aligns across 9 bases. CDR1 and CDR2 (germline): MNHNS, SASEGT. V lost 4 bases and J lost 5; bases outside the gene matches: 11. There are 16 residues in the CDR3. The CDR3 spells CASSVGSGGFLETQYF. CDR3 coding DNA: TGTGCCAGCAGTGTCGGAAGCGGGGGGTTCCTTGAGACCCAGTACTTC.

This clonotype has ten or more counts. The chain has TRBV3-1 and TRBJ2-2; unclear D gene. The V gene's germline CDR1 is LGHDT and CDR2 YNNKEL (reference sequence). This CDR3 is built from 13 residues. V lost 1 base to trimming and J lost 6 bases, with 6 bases between them. CDR3 loop: CASSQGSPGELFF. Here the CDR3 DNA reads TGTGCCAGCAGCCAAGGGTCCCCCGGGGAGCTGTTTTTT. Full variable domain (outside the CDR3, taken from reference TRBV3-1 and TRBJ2-2): DTAVSQTPKYLVTQMGNDKSIKCEQNLGHDTMYWYKQDSKKFLKIMFSYNNKELIINETVPNRFSPKSPDKAHLNLHINSLELGDSAVYFCASSQGSPGELFFGEGSRLTVL.

The rearrangement joins TRBV18 to TRBJ2-7; tentative D call: TRBD1 (6 bases). This CDR3 spans 15 amino acids. V lost 6 bases and J lost 2, with 17 bases in between. Per the germline V gene, CDR1 is KGHSH and CDR2 is LQKENI. The CDR3 DNA is TGTGCCAGCTCGGCAAGGGGGTCTGGGACCTACGAGCAGTACTTC. Translating gives CASSARGSGTYEQYF.

This clonotype was counted a few times. The rearrangement links TRBV20-1 to TRBJ2-1, with D tentatively TRBD1 or TRBD2 (5 bases each). CDR1 is DFQATT and CDR2 is SNEGSKA in the germline V gene (reference sequence). The V gene lost 5 bases and the J gene lost 4 bases, with 15 bases spanning the gap. This CDR3 region has 14 residues. In DNA, the CDR3 is TGCAGTGCTTCCCGGGACGCCACATACAATGAGCAGTTCTTC. Amino acids: CSASRDATYNEQFF.

The V gene is TRBV6-2 or TRBV6-3, the J gene TRBJ2-1; unclear D gene. The CDR3 contains 15 residues. Germline-derived CDR1 and CDR2 are MNHEY and SVGEGT. V gave up 3 bases and J gave up 6 bases, with 15 bases separating them. CDR3 in DNA: TGTGCCAGCAGTTATTCGCGAGGTCGGGTCAATGAGCAGTTCTTC. Its translation is CASSYSRGRVNEQFF.

The chain joins TRBV10-3 to TRBJ2-3, with 8 positions matching TRBD2. J gave up 0 bases and V 5 bases, and 4 bases lay outside the gene matches. This CDR3 contains 15 residues. Germline CDR1 is ENHRY and CDR2 is SYGVKD. The CDR3 protein is CAISNLAGSTDTQYF. Here the CDR3 DNA reads TGTGCCATCAGTAACCTAGCGGGTAGCACAGATACGCAGTATTTT.

This clonotype was detected many times. The CDR3 sequence: CASSMGRRLVYNEQFF. The CDR3 DNA sequence: TGTGCCAGTAGTATGGGGAGGCGTTTGGTTTACAATGAGCAGTTCTTC. This chain uses TRBV19 with TRBJ2-1; tentatively, D is TRBD2 (6 bases). The CDR3 is made up of 16 amino acids. V lost 3 bases and J lost 4, with 16 bases in between. CDR1 and CDR2 (germline): LNHDA, SQIVND (reference sequence).

In its sample, this clonotype was seen a few times. V and J are TRBV20-1 and TRBJ2-1, with D possibly called TRBD1 or TRBD2 (5 bases each). Germline-derived CDR1 and CDR2 are DFQATT and SNEGSKA (reference sequence). Trimming took 2 bases from V and 0 from J, leaving 8 bases between them. This CDR3 region has 14 residues. The CDR3 region is CSARRGDSYNEQFF. As DNA, the CDR3 is TGCAGTGCTAGACGAGGGGACTCCTACAATGAGCAGTTCTTC.

The chain couples TRBV10-3 to TRBJ1-1; D unresolved. From germline, CDR1 is ENHRY and CDR2 SYGVKD. V was pared by 6 bases and J by 6 bases, with 14 bases between. This CDR3 has 13 residues. CDR3 loop: CAIRGDIGAEAFF. The CDR3 DNA is TGTGCCATCAGGGGAGATATTGGGGCTGAAGCTTTCTTT.

A note on this clonotype: A clone one base away is much larger, so this may be a read error. V gene TRBV25-1 combines with J gene TRBJ2-1; 14 bases align to TRBD2. CDR1 is MGHDK and CDR2 is SYGVNS in the germline V gene. The CDR3 spans 15 residues. Trimming cost V 6 bases and J 8 bases; bases outside gene matches: 6. CDR3 protein: CASRPGLAGVDEQFF. DNA of the CDR3: TGTGCCAGCAGGCCGGGACTAGCGGGAGTGGATGAGCAGTTCTTC.

This clonotype was seen a few times. The chain links TRBV24-1 to TRBJ2-2, with 11 positions matching TRBD2. Germline assignment: CDR1 KGHDR and CDR2 SFDVKD. The length of the CDR3 is 17 residues. Trimming at V came to 4 bases and at J to 3 bases, leaving 6 bases not matched to a gene. CDR3 DNA: TGTGCCACCAGTGACAAGGGACTAGCGGACTACACCGGGGAGCTGTTTTTT. This encodes CATSDKGLADYTGELFF.

This clonotype was seen a few times. The chain is built from TRBV12-3 or TRBV12-4 and TRBJ2-1, with D perhaps assigned TRBD1 or TRBD2 (6 bases each). V was clipped by 1 base and J by 12 bases, with 25 bases between them. This CDR3 has 17 amino acids. The CDR3 spells CASSLVGGARGWGGQFF. CDR3 nucleotide sequence: TGTGCCAGCAGTTTAGTCGGGGGCGCGCGTGGGTGGGGCGGGCAGTTCTTC.

The CDR3 nucleotides read TGTGCCAGCAGGCCAGGACTCGGGGCTGAAGCTTTCTTT. Translation: CASRPGLGAEAFF. The chain carries TRBV6-1 and TRBJ1-1; D gene unclear. Germline loops: CDR1 MNHNS, CDR2 SASEGT. V lost 6 bases and J lost 6, with 14 bases in between. The CDR3 is 13 amino acids.